Listed here is a single T cell receptor beta chain. TRAV and TRBV primers primed cDNA for both TCRalpha and TCRbeta. A roughly 22-cycle PCR with a constant-region primer and V-primer adapter amplified TCRs. TCRdb reanalysed the reads using MiXCR and keeps one entry per CDR3 protein. The sample holds roughly 39,000 distinct CDR3 sequences, about a third seen once. Germline V gene lookup returns CDR1 DFQATT and CDR2 SNEGSKA (reference sequence). With V trimmed by 6 bases and J by 1 base, 11 bases remained unmatched. The CDR3 loop spans 15 amino acids. These data are taken from a study of low-dose radiotherapy and immunotherapy resistance in tumors. About the research overall: Participants in Cohort 1 were administered 0.5 Gy per fraction at 2-week intervals, to a cumulative dose of 6.5 Gy. Dosing for Cohort 2 consisted of 1 Gy per fraction every two weeks, reaching a total of 13 Gy over 26 weeks. Intravenous cyclophosphamide 200 mg/m2 was given every two weeks, one day before radiation and immunotherapy.

As for time point: before trial treatment. Patients with advanced, tumor-infiltrating lymphocyte-negative solid tumors were eligible. This TCR was sampled from a male donor with gallbladder cancer. Source: PBMCs, taken before treatment. This chain joins TRBV20-1 and TRBJ2-5, with 7 bases matching TRBD2. The DNA for the CDR3 is TGCAGTGCGCGAACCCAACTAGCGCTCCAAGAGACCCAGTACTTC. Its protein product is CSARTQLALQETQYF.